The rows below give T cell receptor beta chains drawn from one sample of a study of blood T cell repertoires in COVID-19. Clones were sequenced by immunoSEQ multiplex PCR, and TCRdb holds only the in-frame ones, with some missing. The table has roughly 53,000 clones, approximately 85% seen once. Sequencing was performed on peripheral blood. Receptors originate from a human donor in a cohort sampled during active COVID-19. The CDR3 runs from the conserved cysteine through the conserved F or W. Clone sizes are given selectively: once, few, many, or a class where the clone is expanded.

len	v_gene	abundance	j_gene	CDR3aa
14	TRBV3-1/TRBV3-2	.	TRBJ1-5	CASSQVGSPQPQHF
17	TRBV27	few	TRBJ2-2	CASSFGGQGAGTGELFF
13	TRBV12-3/TRBV12-4	.	TRBJ2-5	CASRPTSVGTQYF
11	TRBV30	.	TRBJ1-1	CAWLGTGGAFF
15	TRBV5-6	once	TRBJ1-6	CASTLRDRENSPLHF
15	TRBV27	.	TRBJ2-1	CASSLGAAGDHEQFF
14	TRBV27	.	TRBJ1-2	CASSKAQGSYGYTF
16	TRBV5-1	.	TRBJ2-2	CASSLGIAGGSGELFF
12	TRBV11-2	.	TRBJ2-1	CASSLEAGRQFF
14	TRBV7-2	.	TRBJ2-7	CASSGSGGTYEQYF
15	TRBV4-3	.	TRBJ1-3	CASSQDIVSGNTIYF
15	TRBV19	.	TRBJ2-5	CASSSIAGESETQYF
13	TRBV19	.	TRBJ1-5	CASCTAGNQPQHF
15	TRBV7-9	.	TRBJ2-1	CASSRAGLAGNEQFF
13	TRBV29-1	.	TRBJ1-4	CSVAGDSNEKLFF
16	TRBV7-9	.	TRBJ2-7	CASSTTNTAFSYEQYF
13	TRBV7-3	.	TRBJ1-1	CASSLSQNTEAFF
14	TRBV9	.	TRBJ2-3	CASSVVPGGDTQYF
14	TRBV30	.	TRBJ2-7	CAWSGTSGSHEQYF
13	TRBV9	.	TRBJ1-2	CASSAQGPYGYTF
14	TRBV5-1	.	TRBJ2-3	CASSGTTTTDTQYF
14	TRBV6-5	.	TRBJ2-7	CASSSSDSPYEQYF
14	TRBV7-9	medium-sized	TRBJ2-7	CASSTIEERHEQYF
14	TRBV18	.	TRBJ2-1	CASSPPRGYGEQFF
13	TRBV5-1	.	TRBJ2-5	CASSLDRQETQYF
15	TRBV7-6	few	TRBJ2-7	CASSLIAGGFNEQYF
14	TRBV6-5	.	TRBJ1-1	CASSLQGVNTEAFF
14	TRBV2	.	TRBJ2-7	CASTEQGLYDEQYF
15	TRBV5-1	few	TRBJ2-7	CASSFGDRGSYEQYF
14	TRBV18	.	TRBJ1-5	CASSRGQGPKPQHF
16	TRBV7-9	once	TRBJ2-5	CASSKSGTRVSETQYF
19	TRBV18	once	TRBJ1-2	CASSPKRTGGASTNYGYTF
15	TRBV7-9	.	TRBJ2-3	CASSLVRGGPNTQYF
14	TRBV6-6	.	TRBJ2-2	CASRWGGGTGELFF
16	TRBV27	.	TRBJ2-7	CASAAFPTGGSYEQYF
15	TRBV5-8	.	TRBJ2-2	CASSFWGRSTGELFF
13	TRBV21-1	.	TRBJ1-1	CASSDKRNTEAFF
13	TRBV5-1	.	TRBJ2-1	CASTPGTNNEQFF
15	TRBV28	.	TRBJ2-7	CASSLPSGPSYEQYF
13	TRBV11-3	.	TRBJ1-1	CASSYAENTEAFF
17	TRBV6-2/TRBV6-3	few	TRBJ2-1	CASSYSGLAGVYNEQFF
14	TRBV7-2	.	TRBJ2-7	CASSPGTGGYEQYF
16	TRBV2	few	TRBJ1-6	CASRLGVGRGTSPLHF
14	TRBV3-1/TRBV3-2	.	TRBJ2-5	CASSPFGGEETQYF
17	TRBV18	few	TRBJ1-4	CASSPVGQGAFNEKLFF
15	TRBV19	.	TRBJ1-4	CASSINGGLGEKLFF
15	TRBV10-3	.	TRBJ1-1	CATKNAGARDTEAFF
16	TRBV18	.	TRBJ2-3	CASSPRGISAGDTQYF
18	TRBV3-1/TRBV3-2	.	TRBJ1-4	CASSPWTGGDWSNEKLFF
11	TRBV19	.	TRBJ2-7	CASSGGYEQYF